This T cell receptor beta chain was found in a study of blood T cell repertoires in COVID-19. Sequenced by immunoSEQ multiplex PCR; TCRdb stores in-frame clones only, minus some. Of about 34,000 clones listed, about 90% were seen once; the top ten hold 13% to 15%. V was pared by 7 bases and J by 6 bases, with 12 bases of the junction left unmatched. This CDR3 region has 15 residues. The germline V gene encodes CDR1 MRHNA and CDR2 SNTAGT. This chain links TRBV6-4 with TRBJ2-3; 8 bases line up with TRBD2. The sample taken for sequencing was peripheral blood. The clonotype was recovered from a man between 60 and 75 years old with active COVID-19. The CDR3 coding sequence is TGTGCCAGCAACCCGGGAGGGTCCGCCGTGGATACGCAGTATTTT. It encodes CASNPGGSAVDTQYF.